The 7 T cell receptor beta chains listed next were all sequenced from one sample in a study of T cells in Graves' hyperthyroidism and ophthalmopathy. RNA transcripts served as the template for amplifying TCR beta CDR3 regions. Using the HTBI primer set, a first-round RT-PCR was run on the TCR CDR3. TCRdb recomputed calls from the multiplex PCR reads with MiXCR, one row per CDR3 protein. The sample shows a few hundred thousand distinct CDR3 sequences, 15% to 20% of them seen only once. The sample was blood. The receptors shown here come from an older woman with Graves' ophthalmopathy.

Many counts were recorded for this clonotype. This chain uses TRBV12-3 or TRBV12-4 with TRBJ2-3; D may be TRBD1 or TRBD2 (6 bases each). CDR3 length: 15 residues. Trimming cost V 0 bases and J 6 bases, with 13 bases left between them. The CDR3 spells CASSLAGGVGDTQYF. The CDR3 DNA sequence: TGTGCCAGCAGTTTAGCGGGGGGCGTAGGTGATACGCAGTATTTT.

V and J are TRBV12-3 or TRBV12-4 and TRBJ2-1; no clear D gene. This CDR3 comprises 11 residues. With 1 base removed from V and 11 bases from J, the gap between germline ends came to 6 bases. Here the CDR3 reads CASSLGLKQFF. CDR3 DNA: TGTGCCAGCAGTTTAGGATTGAAGCAGTTCTTC.

There are many counts of this clonotype. The rearrangement joins TRBV12-3 or TRBV12-4 to TRBJ2-3; D uncertain. The V end was cut by 3 bases, the J end by 3 bases, with 10 bases between. This CDR3 comprises 14 residues. The CDR3, as DNA: TGTGCCAGCAGTTTTAGGGTGGAAACAGATACGCAGTATTTT. Protein: CASSFRVETDTQYF.

The J gene is TRBJ1-2, the V gene TRBV7-9, with D hard to call. The CDR3 spans 12 residues. CDR1 is SEHNR and CDR2 is FQNEAQ in the germline V gene (reference sequence). V was trimmed by 2 bases and J by 5 bases, leaving 6 bases between them. CDR3 protein: CASSLPGYGYTF. The DNA for the CDR3 is TGTGCCAGCAGCTTACCGGGATATGGCTACACCTTC.

Many counts were recorded for this clonotype. The chain couples TRBV6-2 or TRBV6-3 to TRBJ2-3; 11 nucleotides align to TRBD1. The CDR3 spans 15 residues. Germline values: CDR1 MNHEY, CDR2 SVGEGT. J was trimmed by 6 bases and V by 6 bases; bases with no gene match: 8. CDR3 sequence (DNA): TGTGCCAGCAGGCGGACAGGGGGCGATTTTGATACGCAGTATTTT. This gives the protein CASRRTGGDFDTQYF.

The V gene is TRBV12-5, the J gene TRBJ2-7; a weak D match, TRBD1 (6 bases). Trimming stripped 2 bases from V and 3 bases from J, with 14 bases between. This CDR3 region has 15 residues. CDR1 and CDR2 from the germline V gene are LGHNT and FRNRAP. Written as DNA, the CDR3 is TGTGCTAGTGGTTTGCCCAAGACAGGAGGCTACGAGCAGTACTTC. Amino acid sequence: CASGLPKTGGYEQYF. Complete variable domain (other parts from reference TRBV12-5 and TRBJ2-7): DARVTQTPRHKVTEMGQEVTMRCQPILGHNTVFWYRQTMMQGLELLAYFRNRAPLDDSGMPKDRFSAEMPDATLATLKIQPSEPRDSAVYFCASGLPKTGGYEQYFGPGTRLTVT.

There are many counts of this clonotype. V usage is TRBV7-2 and J usage is TRBJ2-2; no definite D call. Germline CDR1 reads SGHTA; CDR2 reads FQGNSA. V dropped 2 bases and J dropped 7 bases, with 11 bases sitting between them. CDR3 length: 14 amino acids. The CDR3 bases are TGTGCCAGCAGCTTACCTAGTTTGAACGGGGAGCTGTTTTTT. It codes for CASSLPSLNGELFF.